This T cell receptor beta chain was obtained from a study of shared clonotypes between healthy human individuals. This clone was counted only a few times. Clones were read by immunoSEQ multiplex PCR, and TCRdb kept only the in-frame ones, dropping some. The top ten clones hold 1.5% to 2% of a sample with hundreds of thousands of clones, about 80% of them seen once. The V and J ends lost 4 bases and 0 bases respectively, with 19 bases between them. CDR1 and CDR2 from the germline V gene are MGHDK and SYGVNS. This CDR3 is 18 amino acids long. This clonotype was sampled from a woman younger than 45 in good health. Specimen: memory CD4+ T cells sorted from blood. Subset here: CD45RA-negative fraction. The chain links TRBV25-1 to TRBJ1-3; tentatively, D is TRBD1 (5 bases). CDR3 protein: CASSGTPGTPSSGNTIYF. DNA for the CDR3: TGTGCCAGCAGTGGTACCCCCGGGACGCCGAGCTCTGGAAACACCATATATTTT.